This note documents a single T cell receptor beta chain sequence. This sample is drawn from a study of cytomegalovirus exposure and HLA in healthy donors. 13 Jbeta primers and 60 Vbeta primers were used for the PCR. Using immunoSEQ multiplex PCR, the repertoire was profiled, and TCRdb retains in-frame clones only, with some absent. The table lists tens of thousands of clones, roughly 74% of them singletons. This receptor was identified in a female donor in good health and CMV-seronegative. The specimen was PBMCs.

The CDR3 DNA is TGCGCCAGCAGCCAAGGTCAGGGGAGCACAGATACGCAGTATTTT. It translates to CASSQGQGSTDTQYF. The chain has TRBV4-1 and TRBJ2-3, with D possibly matching TRBD1 (6 bases). The V end was cut by 1 base, the J end by 0 bases, with 8 bases between. This CDR3 region has 15 residues. Germline V CDR1 and CDR2: MGHRA, YSYEKL.